The rows below give T cell receptor beta chains drawn from one sample of a study of circulating and synovial CD4+ cells in juvenile arthritis. TCRdb keeps only in-frame clones here, not all; method: immunoSEQ multiplex PCR. The table includes 32,000 or so clones, about 95% detected once. The sequencing input was CD4+ T cells from blood. Every receptor here comes from a human donor with juvenile idiopathic arthritis. Each CDR3 is given with its conserved first and last residue. A D gene is named only where the DNA matches it firmly. Only some rows state a clone size, as once, few, many or a class for expanded clones.

j_call | d_call | v_call | clone_size | cdr3_aa | cdr3_nt
TRBJ2-7 | TRBD1 | TRBV2 | NA | CASSDPGQGHYEQYF | TGTGCCAGCAGTGACCCGGGACAGGGACACTACGAGCAGTACTTC
TRBJ2-5 | TRBD1 | TRBV5-1 | NA | CASSLGGTGYQETQYF | TGCGCCAGCAGCTTGGGCGGGACAGGTTACCAAGAGACCCAGTACTTC
TRBJ2-5 | NA | TRBV7-8 | NA | CASSLVKSGQYF | TGTGCCAGCAGCTTAGTCAAGAGTGGCCAGTACTTC
TRBJ2-7 | TRBD2 | TRBV11-2 | NA | CASSLDASGRAYEQYF | TGTGCCAGCAGCTTAGATGCTAGCGGGAGGGCCTACGAGCAGTACTTC
TRBJ1-2 | NA | TRBV11-2 | NA | CASSSFGGSPNYGYTF | TGTGCCAGCAGCTCCTTCGGGGGGTCCCCTAACTATGGCTACACCTTC
TRBJ2-1 | NA | TRBV7-2 | NA | CASSTALTERYNEQFF | TGTGCCAGCAGCACCGCTTTGACAGAGCGCTACAATGAGCAGTTCTTC
TRBJ1-2 | TRBD1 | TRBV7-8 | once | CASSLATGTSYGYTF | TGTGCCAGCAGCTTAGCGACAGGGACTAGCTATGGCTACACCTTC
TRBJ2-7 | TRBD2 | TRBV28 | NA | CASSLPGLGAYEQYF | TGTGCCAGCAGTTTACCGGGACTAGGAGCCTACGAGCAGTACTTC
TRBJ2-7 | TRBD2 | TRBV7-6 | NA | CASSPGLAVTYEQYF | TGTGCCAGCAGTCCCGGACTAGCGGTAACCTACGAGCAGTACTTC
TRBJ1-1 | NA | TRBV7-3 | NA | CASSAGGNTEAFF | TGTGCCAGCAGCGCCGGGGGGAACACTGAAGCTTTCTTT
TRBJ2-5 | NA | TRBV4-3 | NA | CASSPRWGETQYF | TGCGCCAGCAGCCCCCGTTGGGGCGAGACCCAGTACTTC
TRBJ2-7 | NA | TRBV19 | NA | CASSIGGAGYEQYF | TGTGCCAGTAGTATTGGCGGGGCGGGGTACGAGCAGTACTTC
TRBJ2-1 | TRBD2 | TRBV7-3 | once | CASSLTVASGDNEQFF | TGTGCCAGCAGCTTAACTGTTGCTAGCGGGGACAATGAGCAGTTCTTC
TRBJ2-3 | TRBD2 | TRBV4-2 | NA | CASSIGILAGFTDTQYF | TGTGCCAGCAGCATCGGTATACTAGCGGGTTTCACAGATACGCAGTATTTT
TRBJ2-1 | NA | TRBV28 | NA | CASSSSGVSFNEQFF | TGTGCCAGCAGTTCCTCAGGGGTTAGCTTCAATGAGCAGTTCTTC
TRBJ1-1 | TRBD1 | TRBV28 | NA | CASKTGTSAEAFF | TGTGCCAGCAAGACAGGGACATCTGCTGAAGCTTTCTTT
TRBJ2-7 | TRBD2 | TRBV7-9 | NA | CASSLERGASYEQYF | TGTGCCAGCAGCTTAGAGCGGGGGGCCTCCTACGAGCAGTACTTC
TRBJ1-3 | NA | TRBV19 | NA | CASRQQGSGNTIYF | TGTGCCAGTAGACAACAGGGATCTGGAAACACCATATATTTT
TRBJ1-2 | NA | TRBV4-2 | NA | CASSQDLVAAYGYTF | TGTGCCAGCAGCCAAGATCTAGTTGCGGCATATGGCTACACCTTC
TRBJ1-2 | NA | TRBV6-1 | NA | CASTRVTEIPYGYTF | TGTGCCAGCACGAGGGTTACTGAAATTCCCTATGGCTACACCTTC
TRBJ1-1 | NA | TRBV15 | NA | CATSKEHRNTEAFF | TGTGCCACCAGCAAGGAACACAGAAACACTGAAGCTTTCTTT
TRBJ2-3 | NA | TRBV6-6 | NA | CASSYSQVPDTQYF | TGTGCCAGCAGTTACTCGCAGGTACCAGATACGCAGTATTTT
TRBJ2-5 | NA | TRBV2 | NA | CASRATGIFRETRYF | TGTGCCAGCAGGGCGACAGGTATATTCAGAGAGACCCGGTACTTC
TRBJ2-1 | TRBD2 | TRBV11-1 | NA | CASSLNSVAGVASYNEQFF | TGTGCCAGCAGCTTAAACTCAGTAGCGGGGGTAGCATCCTACAATGAGCAGTTCTTC
TRBJ2-3 | TRBD2 | TRBV19 | NA | CATLGLAGAPGTQYF | TGTGCCACGCTTGGACTAGCGGGGGCCCCGGGCACGCAGTATTTT
TRBJ1-5 | TRBD1 | TRBV10-3 | NA | CAISTGTGGGQPQHF | TGTGCCATCAGCACCGGGACAGGGGGCGGTCAGCCCCAGCATTTT
TRBJ2-5 | TRBD2 | TRBV2 | NA | CASSRRLAGEETQYF | TGTGCCAGCAGTAGGCGGCTAGCGGGGGAAGAGACCCAGTACTTC
TRBJ2-5 | TRBD2 | TRBV28 | NA | CASSIRLAGETQYF | TGTGCCAGCAGTATACGACTAGCGGGAGAGACCCAGTACTTC
TRBJ2-2 | TRBD2 | TRBV5-1 | NA | CASSLVGLAGSNTGELFF | TGCGCCAGCAGCTTGGTGGGACTAGCGGGCTCGAACACCGGGGAGCTGTTTTTT
TRBJ2-1 | TRBD1 | TRBV27 | NA | CASSLRTGVENEQFF | TGTGCCAGCAGTTTAAGGACAGGGGTAGAAAATGAGCAGTTCTTC
TRBJ1-2 | TRBD1 | TRBV28 | NA | CASRLYQGVGYGYTF | TGTGCCAGCAGGCTCTACCAGGGGGTCGGCTATGGCTACACCTTC
TRBJ2-1 | TRBD2 | TRBV4-1 | NA | CASSQRTSGGALNEQFF | TGCGCCAGCAGCCAACGGACTAGCGGGGGGGCCTTGAATGAGCAGTTCTTC
TRBJ2-6 | NA | TRBV4-3 | NA | CASSPKATGPTFFSGANVLAF | TGCGCCAGCAGCCCGAAGGCAACAGGGCCGACCTTCTTCTCTGGGGCCAACGTCCTGGCTTTC
TRBJ2-6 | NA | TRBV7-2 | NA | CASSLHRGGANVLTF | TGTGCCAGCAGCTTACATCGAGGTGGGGCCAACGTCCTGACTTTC
TRBJ2-2 | NA | TRBV27 | NA | CASSSRGRELFF | TGTGCCAGCAGCTCGAGGGGGAGAGAGCTGTTTTTT
TRBJ2-7 | NA | TRBV5-6 | once | CASRLGGDSYEQYF | TGTGCCAGCAGACTAGGGGGGGACTCCTACGAGCAGTACTTC
TRBJ1-6 | TRBD1 | TRBV5-4 | NA | CASSFWTGGAYNSPLHF | TGTGCCAGCAGCTTCTGGACAGGGGGCGCGTATAATTCCCCCCTCCACTTT
TRBJ1-1 | TRBD1 | TRBV15 | NA | CATSSWDRMNTEAFF | TGTGCCACCAGCTCTTGGGACAGGATGAACACTGAAGCTTTCTTT
TRBJ2-2 | TRBD2 | TRBV28 | NA | CASSRVRGDPGNPGELFF | TGTGCCAGCAGTAGGGTCCGGGGGGACCCCGGGAATCCCGGGGAGCTGTTTTTT
TRBJ2-1 | NA | TRBV12-2 | NA | CASRLVSGREFEQFF | TGTGCAAGTCGCTTAGTCTCAGGGCGGGAGTTTGAGCAGTTCTTC
TRBJ2-1 | TRBD2 | TRBV10-1 | NA | CASSEREGLEQFF | TGCGCCAGCAGTGAACGGGAGGGCCTTGAGCAGTTCTTC
TRBJ2-3 | TRBD2 | TRBV5-1 | NA | CASSSSLAGGGATQYF | TGCGCCAGCAGCTCATCCCTAGCGGGGGGTGGGGCCACGCAGTATTTT
TRBJ2-3 | TRBD2 | TRBV10-3 | NA | CAISVASGVTTDTQYF | TGTGCCATCAGTGTCGCTAGCGGGGTAACCACAGATACGCAGTATTTT
TRBJ2-6 | TRBD1 | TRBV18 | NA | CASSPDRDGANVLTF | TGTGCCAGCTCACCCGACAGGGATGGGGCCAACGTCCTGACTTTC
TRBJ2-1 | NA | TRBV18 | NA | CASTLAQNEQFF | TGTGCCAGCACCTTGGCTCAGAATGAGCAGTTCTTC
TRBJ2-3 | TRBD2 | TRBV7-9 | NA | CASSLAGGDTQYF | TGTGCCAGCAGCTTAGCGGGAGGGGATACGCAGTATTTT